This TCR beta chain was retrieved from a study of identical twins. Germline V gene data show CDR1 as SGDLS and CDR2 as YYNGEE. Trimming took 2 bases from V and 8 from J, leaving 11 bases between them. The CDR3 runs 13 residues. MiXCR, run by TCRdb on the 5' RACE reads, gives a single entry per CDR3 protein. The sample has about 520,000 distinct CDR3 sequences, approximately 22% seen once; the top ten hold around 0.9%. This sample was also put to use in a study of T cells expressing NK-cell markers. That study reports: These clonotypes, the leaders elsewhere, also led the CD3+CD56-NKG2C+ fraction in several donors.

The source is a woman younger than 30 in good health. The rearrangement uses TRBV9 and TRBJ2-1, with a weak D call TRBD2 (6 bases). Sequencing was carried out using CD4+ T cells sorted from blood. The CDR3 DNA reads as TGTGCCAGCAGCGTCCACCCGGGGGATGAGCAGTTCTTC. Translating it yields CASSVHPGDEQFF.